The 26 T cell receptor beta chains reported below all come from one sample, sequenced in a study of blood T cell repertoires in COVID-19. The repertoire was sequenced with immunoSEQ multiplex PCR; TCRdb's copy has only in-frame clones and lacks some. Among about 76,000 clones, roughly 87% were seen once, and the ten largest hold 8.3%. Sequencing was performed on peripheral blood. These receptors were taken from a man in his thirties or forties with acute or convalescent COVID-19.

V gene TRBV27 combines with J gene TRBJ2-4, with TRBD2 as a possible D gene (5 bases). Germline-derived CDR1 and CDR2 are MNHEY and SMNVEV (reference sequence). This CDR3 contains 16 residues. V was shortened by 3 bases and J by 0 bases, with 12 bases between the two germline ends. The CDR3 here is CASSFQAELAKNIQYF. In DNA form, the CDR3 reads TGTGCCAGCAGTTTCCAAGCGGAACTAGCCAAAAACATTCAGTACTTC.

This clone has just a few counts. The chain joins TRBV20-1 to TRBJ2-1; 8 positions agree with TRBD2. Germline CDR1 reads DFQATT; CDR2 reads SNEGSKA (reference sequence). The junction had 4 bases not matched to a gene; V was cut back by 3 bases and J by 6 bases. The CDR3 contains 13 residues. CDR3 protein: CSASRGTSNEQFF. CDR3 DNA sequence: TGCAGTGCTAGTAGGGGGACTAGCAATGAGCAGTTCTTC.

The chain recombines TRBV11-2 with TRBJ2-1; tentative D call: TRBD1 (6 bases). The CDR3 has 15 residues. V was trimmed by 5 bases and J by 5 bases, leaving 16 bases between them. Germline V gene lookup returns CDR1 SGHAT and CDR2 FQNNGV. The chain's CDR3 is CASSDGQYPHNEQFF. Here the CDR3 DNA reads TGTGCCAGCAGCGACGGACAGTACCCCCACAATGAGCAGTTCTTC.

This clone was counted a few times. The chain recombines TRBV6-4 with TRBJ2-1; 8 nucleotides line up with TRBD2. Germline V gene data show CDR1 as MRHNA and CDR2 as SNTAGT. The CDR3 runs 16 residues. The trim removed 1 base at V and 1 base at J, leaving 3 bases unmatched. The CDR3 is CASSDLGTRSYNEQFF. CDR3 in DNA: TGTGCCAGCAGTGACTTGGGGACTAGATCCTACAATGAGCAGTTCTTC.

The CDR3 loop reads CASGSVRGQETQYF. The CDR3 DNA reads TGTGCCAGCGGCTCAGTCCGGGGTCAAGAGACCCAGTACTTC. This chain links TRBV28 with TRBJ2-5; TRBD2 is a possible D gene (5 bases). Trimming removed 8 bases at V and 2 bases at J, with 15 bases between. In germline, CDR1 is MDHEN, CDR2 SYDVKM. This CDR3 has 14 amino acids.

The chain uses TRBV4-1 and TRBJ2-5, with TRBD2 matching over 8 bases. The J segment lost 2 bases and the V segment lost 4 bases, leaving 6 bases of the junction unmatched. The V gene's germline CDR1 is MGHRA and CDR2 YSYEKL. This CDR3 spans 15 amino acids. The CDR3 spells CASSPPGTSQETQYF. In DNA, the CDR3 is TGCGCCAGCAGCCCCCCCGGGACTAGTCAAGAGACCCAGTACTTC.

This clone is a singleton in its sample. This chain uses TRBV3-1 (or the pseudogene TRBV3-2) with TRBJ1-1; D gene ambiguous. CDR3 size: 14 residues. Germline V gives CDR1 LGHDT, CDR2 YNNKEL (reference sequence). V was shortened by 1 base and J by 5 bases, with 11 bases between the two germline ends. CDR3 sequence: CASSQVGRFTEAFF. As DNA, the CDR3 is TGTGCCAGCAGCCAAGTTGGGAGGTTTACTGAAGCTTTCTTT.

The V call is TRBV29-1, the J call TRBJ2-1; the match to TRBD2 covers 7 bases. The CDR3 loop spans 12 amino acids. CDR1 is SQVTM, CDR2 ANQGSEA, per germline. Here the CDR3 reads CTGGLPYNEQFF. CDR3 in DNA: TGCACCGGGGGACTACCCTACAATGAGCAGTTCTTC.

The V call is TRBV11-2, the J call TRBJ2-7, with no clear D. Germline V gene sequence: CDR1 SGHAT, CDR2 FQNNGV. This CDR3 spans 13 amino acids. V lost 2 bases and J lost 6, with 11 bases in between. The CDR3, as DNA: TGTGCCAGCAGCTTATCGCGAACTACCGAGCAGTACTTC. Its translation: CASSLSRTTEQYF.

The chain joins TRBV11-3 to TRBJ2-3; D gene ambiguous. This CDR3 comprises 14 residues. Germline V CDR1 and CDR2: SGHNT, YENEEA. Trimming pared 6 bases from V and 0 bases from J, leaving 10 bases between. The CDR3 spells CASSASRSTDTQYF. The CDR3 bases are TGTGCCAGCAGTGCGAGCCGTAGCACAGATACGCAGTATTTT.

This clone came up a few times. This sequence joins TRBV19 and TRBJ1-2; a weak D match, TRBD1 (6 bases). Trimming took 3 bases from V and 8 from J, leaving 19 bases between them. Germline V gene data show CDR1 as LNHDA and CDR2 as SQIVND (reference sequence). The CDR3 has 15 residues. The CDR3 DNA reads TGTGCCAGTAGTATCGGAGCGGGGGGCCAGGGCGGCTACACCTTC. This translates into CASSIGAGGQGGYTF. Full variable domain (missing parts from reference TRBV19 and TRBJ1-2): DGGITQSPKYLFRKEGQNVTLSCEQNLNHDAMYWYRQDPGQGLRLIYYSQIVNDFQKGDIAEGYSVSREKKESFPLTVTSAQKNPTAFYLCASSIGAGGQGGYTFGSGTRLTVV.

This clone was observed once. V is TRBV28 and J is TRBJ2-7; a weak D match, TRBD1 (6 bases). Trimming took off 2 bases at V and 2 bases at J, with 10 bases between the two ends. CDR3 length: 14 residues. The V gene's germline CDR1 is MDHEN and CDR2 SYDVKM. The CDR3: CASSLGQRPYEQYF. In DNA form, the CDR3 reads TGTGCCAGCAGTTTAGGACAGAGACCCTACGAGCAGTACTTC.

This chain connects TRBV28 to TRBJ2-7; weak D call: TRBD1 (6 bases). This CDR3 comprises 14 residues. V was pared by 7 bases and J by 3 bases, with 16 bases between. In germline, CDR1 is MDHEN, CDR2 SYDVKM. CDR3 residues: CASTVAGDIYEQYF. The CDR3 coding sequence is TGTGCCAGCACCGTAGCAGGGGATATCTACGAGCAGTACTTC.

This clone showed up just a few times. The chain joins TRBV7-9 to TRBJ2-6, with D tentatively TRBD1 (5 bases). Trimming left V 4 bases short and J 2 bases short, with 9 bases between. The CDR3 contains 15 residues. Germline-derived CDR1 and CDR2 are SEHNR and FQNEAQ (reference sequence). The DNA of the CDR3 is TGTGCCAGCAGCTCACAGGCCACTGGGGCCAACGTCCTGACTTTC. Translated, it gives CASSSQATGANVLTF.

The chain uses TRBV30 and TRBJ2-1, with 7 bases fitting TRBD1. Germline V gene sequence: CDR1 GTSNPN, CDR2 SVGIG (reference sequence). V was pared by 4 bases and J by 9 bases, with 3 bases of the junction left unmatched. The CDR3 sequence is 11 residues long. The DNA for the CDR3 is TGTGCCTGGATGACAGGGCGTGAGCAGTTCTTC. Its translation is CAWMTGREQFF.

V and J are TRBV5-1 and TRBJ2-5, with 10 bases matching TRBD2. The V gene end was trimmed by 2 bases and the J gene end by 1 base; junction bases not matched to a gene: 2. The V gene's germline CDR1 is SGHRS and CDR2 YFSETQ. The CDR3 runs to 15 residues. CDR3 amino acids: CASSFPSGSQETQYF. The CDR3 region has the DNA TGCGCCAGCAGCTTCCCTAGCGGGAGCCAAGAGACCCAGTACTTC.

The chain links TRBV25-1 to TRBJ2-1, with 11 nucleotides matching TRBD2. CDR3 length: 16 amino acids. V lost 4 bases and J lost 4; bases outside the gene matches: 6. Germline values: CDR1 MGHDK, CDR2 SYGVNS. CDR3 amino acids: CASSARGTSGYNEQFF. In DNA, the CDR3 is TGTGCCAGCAGTGCCCGGGGGACTAGCGGATACAATGAGCAGTTCTTC.

This sequence joins TRBV9 and TRBJ1-2; possible D gene TRBD1, 6 bases. The germline V gene encodes CDR1 SGDLS and CDR2 YYNGEE. V gave up 3 bases and J gave up 6 bases, with 12 bases separating them. The length of the CDR3 is 13 residues. In nucleotides, the CDR3 is TGTGCCAGCAGCGGACCAGAGGGGGATGGCTACACCTTC. This translates into CASSGPEGDGYTF. The whole variable domain, remainder taken from reference TRBV9 and TRBJ1-2, is DSGVTQTPKHLITATGQRVTLRCSPRSGDLSVYWYQQSLDQGLQFLIQYYNGEERAKGNILERFSAQQFPDLHSELNLSSLELGDSALYFCASSGPEGDGYTFGSGTRLTVV.

This clone was seen only a few times. This rearrangement joins TRBV18 to TRBJ2-5, with D uncertain. Germline loops: CDR1 KGHSH, CDR2 LQKENI. The CDR3 spans 14 residues. V dropped 3 bases and J dropped 5 bases, with 13 bases sitting between them. CDR3 in DNA: TGTGCCAGCTCACCCCAGATGGCCGGGGAGACCCAGTACTTC. Its translation: CASSPQMAGETQYF.

The chain uses TRBV28 and TRBJ1-2; 8 bases align to TRBD1. This CDR3 is built from 14 residues. Germline V gene data show CDR1 as MDHEN and CDR2 as SYDVKM. V dropped 1 base and J dropped 13; count of bases not matched to a gene: 11. As DNA, the CDR3 is TGTGCCAGCAGTTTATTGACAGGGGAACGGACCGCCACCTTC. Translation gives CASSLLTGERTATF.

This clone was detected only a few times. This chain joins TRBV15 and TRBJ2-7, with 8 bases fitting TRBD1. The ends lost 0 bases at V and 3 bases at J; junction bases unmatched: 7. Germline assignment: CDR1 LNHNV and CDR2 YYDKDF (reference sequence). The CDR3 extends over 16 amino acids. CDR3 nucleotides: TGTGCCACCAGCAGAGATCTGGGGACAGGAGTCTACGAGCAGTACTTC. This gives the protein CATSRDLGTGVYEQYF.

In its sample, this clone was seen a few times. The rearrangement joins TRBV11-2 to TRBJ2-7; 10 bases agree with TRBD1. Trimming at V came to 3 bases and at J to 4 bases, leaving 3 bases not matched to a gene. The CDR3 contains 14 residues. CDR1 and CDR2 from the germline V gene are SGHAT and FQNNGV. The CDR3 sequence is CASSFGTGEYEQYF. The CDR3 nucleotides read TGTGCCAGCAGCTTTGGGACAGGGGAATACGAGCAGTACTTC.

The count of this clone is one. This chain connects TRBV12-5 to TRBJ2-5; D is unresolved. Germline V gives CDR1 LGHNT, CDR2 FRNRAP. The CDR3 runs 15 residues. Trimming cost V 1 base and J 1 base, with 10 bases left between them. The DNA for the CDR3 is TGTGCTAGTGGTTTGGGGCGAGACACCCAAGAGACCCAGTACTTC. Its translation: CASGLGRDTQETQYF. Filled out from reference TRBV12-5 and TRBJ2-5, the complete variable domain reads DARVTQTPRHKVTEMGQEVTMRCQPILGHNTVFWYRQTMMQGLELLAYFRNRAPLDDSGMPKDRFSAEMPDATLATLKIQPSEPRDSAVYFCASGLGRDTQETQYFGPGTRLLVL.

This sequence joins TRBV7-9 and TRBJ2-3; D is possibly TRBD2 (6 bases). V lost 2 bases and J 3 bases, leaving 18 bases between the germline ends. The V gene's germline CDR1 is SEHNR and CDR2 FQNEAQ (reference sequence). This CDR3 comprises 17 residues. The CDR3 protein is CASSLPGGTRKTDTQYF. The CDR3 bases are TGTGCCAGCAGCTTACCCGGAGGGACGCGAAAAACAGATACGCAGTATTTT. Variable domain in full (rest from reference TRBV7-9 and TRBJ2-3): DTGVSQNPRHKITKRGQNVTFRCDPISEHNRLYWYRQTLGQGPEFLTYFQNEAQLEKSRLLSDRFSAERPKGSFSTLEIQRTEQGDSAMYLCASSLPGGTRKTDTQYFGPGTRLTVL.

V usage is TRBV3-1 (or the pseudogene TRBV3-2) and J usage is TRBJ2-3; no clear D gene. The V end was cut by 0 bases, the J end by 10 bases, with 5 bases between. The CDR3 extends over 11 amino acids. Germline lookup yields CDR1 LGHDT and CDR2 YNNKEL (reference sequence). CDR3 bases: TGTGCCAGCAGCCAAGACAGGTCGCAGTATTTT. This translates into CASSQDRSQYF.

This clone came up once. The chain is built from TRBV28 and TRBJ1-5; D remains ambiguous. The CDR3 length is 14 residues. The V gene lost 6 bases and the J gene lost 7 bases, with 16 bases spanning the gap. Germline V gene lookup returns CDR1 MDHEN and CDR2 SYDVKM. Written as DNA, the CDR3 is TGTGCCAGCAGCTCCCCCGCGGGAGCCCAGCCCCAGCATTTT. This sequence encodes CASSSPAGAQPQHF.